These T cell receptor beta chains were read from a single sample in a study of cytomegalovirus exposure and HLA in healthy donors. Produced via immunoSEQ multiplex PCR; TCRdb's table is partial and in-frame only. There are about 160,000 clones in the sample; roughly 76% occur only once, and over 1.3% lies in the top ten. The source material was PBMCs. The receptors shown here come from a man between 60 and 75 years old in good health and CMV-seronegative. The CDR3 runs from the conserved cysteine through the conserved F or W. D genes are given only for firm matches. Size is omitted from some rows. Given values are once, few, many or a class for expanded clones.

v_call: TRBV20-1; d_call: NA; clone_size: NA; j_call: TRBJ2-3; cdr3_aa: CSARSNTQYF; cdr3_nt: TGCAGTGCTAGATCCAATACGCAGTATTTT
v_call: TRBV4-1; d_call: NA; clone_size: once; j_call: TRBJ1-1; cdr3_aa: CASSQDTGLKAFF; cdr3_nt: TGCGCCAGCAGCCAAGACACAGGGCTGAAAGCTTTCTTT
v_call: TRBV19; d_call: NA; clone_size: NA; j_call: TRBJ1-5; cdr3_aa: CASSIGRGNQPQHF; cdr3_nt: TGTGCCAGTAGTATAGGTAGGGGGAATCAGCCCCAGCATTTT
v_call: TRBV19; d_call: TRBD1; clone_size: NA; j_call: TRBJ1-5; cdr3_aa: CASSIDPGTGRKDQPQHF; cdr3_nt: TGTGCCAGTAGTATAGATCCCGGGACAGGGAGGAAGGATCAGCCCCAGCATTTT
v_call: TRBV5-1; d_call: NA; clone_size: NA; j_call: TRBJ1-2; cdr3_aa: CASSLEGEQYGYTF; cdr3_nt: TGCGCCAGCAGTTTGGAGGGGGAGCAATATGGCTACACCTTC
v_call: TRBV4-1; d_call: NA; clone_size: NA; j_call: TRBJ2-7; cdr3_aa: CASSQDSYEQYF; cdr3_nt: TGCGCCAGCAGCCAAGACAGCTACGAGCAGTACTTC
v_call: TRBV10-2; d_call: TRBD2; clone_size: NA; j_call: TRBJ2-7; cdr3_aa: CASSGGREGIEQYF; cdr3_nt: TGCGCCAGCAGTGGGGGGCGGGAGGGGATCGAGCAGTACTTC
v_call: TRBV9; d_call: NA; clone_size: NA; j_call: TRBJ2-7; cdr3_aa: CASSVDPLLNEQYF; cdr3_nt: TGTGCCAGCAGCGTAGACCCGCTCCTAAACGAGCAGTACTTC
v_call: TRBV9; d_call: TRBD1; clone_size: NA; j_call: TRBJ1-1; cdr3_aa: CASSVGTGESEAFF; cdr3_nt: TGTGCCAGCAGCGTGGGGACAGGGGAGTCTGAAGCTTTCTTT
v_call: TRBV19; d_call: NA; clone_size: NA; j_call: TRBJ2-1; cdr3_aa: CASSFREDNEQFF; cdr3_nt: TGTGCCAGTAGTTTCCGGGAAGACAATGAGCAGTTCTTC
v_call: TRBV28; d_call: TRBD2; clone_size: NA; j_call: TRBJ2-3; cdr3_aa: CLVGERGVTDTQYF; cdr3_nt: TGCCTAGTGGGGGAGCGGGGGGTCACAGATACGCAGTATTTT
v_call: TRBV19; d_call: NA; clone_size: NA; j_call: TRBJ2-6; cdr3_aa: CASNGGFVPNVLTF; cdr3_nt: TGTGCCAGTAACGGGGGTTTCGTTCCCAACGTCCTGACTTTC
v_call: TRBV4-2; d_call: TRBD1; clone_size: many; j_call: TRBJ2-3; cdr3_aa: CASSQGTGEDTQYF; cdr3_nt: TGTGCCAGCAGCCAAGGGACAGGAGAAGATACGCAGTATTTT
v_call: TRBV11-2; d_call: NA; clone_size: NA; j_call: TRBJ2-7; cdr3_aa: CASSLGVFSYEQYF; cdr3_nt: TGTGCCAGCAGCTTAGGAGTCTTCTCCTACGAGCAGTACTTC
v_call: TRBV9; d_call: NA; clone_size: NA; j_call: TRBJ2-2; cdr3_aa: CASSPQGLAANTGELFF; cdr3_nt: TGTGCCAGCAGCCCCCAGGGGCTAGCGGCGAACACCGGGGAGCTGTTTTTT
v_call: TRBV11-3; d_call: NA; clone_size: NA; j_call: TRBJ2-1; cdr3_aa: CASSPRAGIKGNNEQFF; cdr3_nt: TGTGCCAGCAGCCCGAGGGCGGGCATAAAGGGTAACAATGAGCAGTTCTTC
v_call: TRBV28; d_call: NA; clone_size: NA; j_call: TRBJ2-7; cdr3_aa: CASRTSSYEQYF; cdr3_nt: TGTGCCAGCAGAACTAGTTCCTACGAGCAGTACTTC
v_call: TRBV27; d_call: TRBD2; clone_size: NA; j_call: TRBJ2-1; cdr3_aa: CASSLSSGTSGSWNEQFF; cdr3_nt: TGTGCCAGCAGTTTATCCTCCGGGACTAGCGGGAGTTGGAATGAGCAGTTCTTC
v_call: TRBV19; d_call: NA; clone_size: NA; j_call: TRBJ2-7; cdr3_aa: CASSIDRVSSEQYF; cdr3_nt: TGTGCCAGTAGTATAGACAGGGTTTCGAGCGAGCAGTACTTC
v_call: TRBV29-1; d_call: TRBD2; clone_size: few; j_call: TRBJ2-7; cdr3_aa: CSVGGGAYEQYF; cdr3_nt: TGCAGCGTTGGCGGGGGGGCCTACGAGCAGTACTTC
v_call: TRBV30; d_call: NA; clone_size: NA; j_call: TRBJ1-3; cdr3_aa: CAWSVLGAGNTIYF; cdr3_nt: TGTGCCTGGAGTGTACTAGGTGCTGGAAACACCATATATTTT
v_call: TRBV28; d_call: NA; clone_size: NA; j_call: TRBJ2-7; cdr3_aa: CASTTPSGGSPYEQYF; cdr3_nt: TGTGCCAGCACCACGCCGTCGGGGGGCTCCCCCTACGAGCAGTACTTC
v_call: TRBV9; d_call: TRBD2; clone_size: NA; j_call: TRBJ2-5; cdr3_aa: CASSPARASGGQETQYF; cdr3_nt: TGTGCCAGCAGCCCAGCCCGGGCTAGCGGGGGGCAAGAGACCCAGTACTTC
v_call: TRBV2; d_call: TRBD2; clone_size: NA; j_call: TRBJ2-1; cdr3_aa: CASSFIAGGYNEQFF; cdr3_nt: TGTGCCAGCAGTTTCATAGCGGGGGGGTACAATGAGCAGTTCTTC
v_call: TRBV2; d_call: NA; clone_size: NA; j_call: TRBJ2-7; cdr3_aa: CASSGTGTYEQYF; cdr3_nt: TGTGCCAGCAGTGGGACCGGGACTTACGAGCAGTACTTC
v_call: TRBV5-1; d_call: NA; clone_size: NA; j_call: TRBJ2-2; cdr3_aa: CASSGPRGGGPDSTGELFF; cdr3_nt: TGCGCCAGCAGCGGACCGCGGGGCGGCGGCCCTGACAGCACCGGGGAGCTGTTTTTT
v_call: TRBV30; d_call: NA; clone_size: NA; j_call: TRBJ1-4; cdr3_aa: CAWSVQALGEKLFF; cdr3_nt: TGTGCCTGGAGTGTACAGGCTCTGGGTGAAAAACTGTTTTTT
v_call: TRBV19; d_call: TRBD2; clone_size: NA; j_call: TRBJ2-6; cdr3_aa: CASSIEWGDMASGRTGANVLTF; cdr3_nt: TGTGCCAGTAGTATAGAGTGGGGGGATATGGCTAGCGGGAGAACTGGGGCCAACGTCCTGACTTTC
v_call: TRBV5-1; d_call: TRBD1; clone_size: NA; j_call: TRBJ2-1; cdr3_aa: CASSRDRSNEQFF; cdr3_nt: TGCGCCAGCTCCCGGGACAGGTCGAATGAGCAGTTCTTC
v_call: TRBV19; d_call: NA; clone_size: few; j_call: TRBJ2-5; cdr3_aa: CASSISSLGETQYF; cdr3_nt: TGTGCCAGTAGTATTTCGTCCTTGGGCGAGACCCAGTACTTC
v_call: TRBV5-1; d_call: TRBD1; clone_size: NA; j_call: TRBJ2-4; cdr3_aa: CASSLTGENIQYF; cdr3_nt: TGCGCCAGCAGCTTGACAGGGGAAAACATTCAGTACTTC
v_call: TRBV6-5; d_call: NA; clone_size: few; j_call: TRBJ1-3; cdr3_aa: CASSTGRSGNTIYF; cdr3_nt: TGTGCCAGCAGCACAGGACGCTCTGGAAACACCATATATTTT
v_call: TRBV25-1; d_call: TRBD1; clone_size: once; j_call: TRBJ2-1; cdr3_aa: CASSGNRDRRWNEQFF; cdr3_nt: TGTGCCAGCAGTGGGAACCGGGACAGGAGGTGGAATGAGCAGTTCTTC
v_call: TRBV19; d_call: NA; clone_size: NA; j_call: TRBJ2-5; cdr3_aa: CASSIDREQETQYF; cdr3_nt: TGTGCCAGTAGTATAGACCGGGAGCAAGAGACCCAGTACTTC
v_call: TRBV2; d_call: TRBD1; clone_size: NA; j_call: TRBJ1-5; cdr3_aa: CASRELTGENQPQHF; cdr3_nt: TGTGCCAGCAGGGAACTTACAGGGGAAAATCAGCCCCAGCATTTT
v_call: TRBV4-1; d_call: NA; clone_size: NA; j_call: TRBJ2-1; cdr3_aa: CASSLAVASSYNEQFF; cdr3_nt: TGCGCCAGCAGCCTCGCCGTTGCGAGCTCCTACAATGAGCAGTTCTTC
v_call: TRBV7-9; d_call: TRBD1; clone_size: NA; j_call: TRBJ1-2; cdr3_aa: CASSLASRGLHGYTF; cdr3_nt: TGTGCCAGCAGCTTAGCATCCAGGGGGCTGCACGGCTACACCTTC
v_call: TRBV19; d_call: NA; clone_size: NA; j_call: TRBJ1-6; cdr3_aa: CASKPGHLTPSYNSPLHF; cdr3_nt: TGTGCCAGTAAACCGGGACACTTAACACCCTCCTATAATTCACCCCTCCACTTT
v_call: TRBV30; d_call: NA; clone_size: few; j_call: TRBJ1-3; cdr3_aa: CAWSTDTSGNTIYF; cdr3_nt: TGTGCCTGGAGTACTGACACCTCTGGAAACACCATATATTTT
v_call: TRBV5-1; d_call: NA; clone_size: NA; j_call: TRBJ1-1; cdr3_aa: CASSPREGGNTEAFF; cdr3_nt: TGCGCCAGCAGCCCCCGGGAGGGGGGGAACACTGAAGCTTTCTTT
v_call: TRBV4-2; d_call: NA; clone_size: NA; j_call: TRBJ2-1; cdr3_aa: CASSQDPGGGVNEQFF; cdr3_nt: TGTGCCAGCAGCCAAGATCCCGGAGGGGGGGTTAATGAGCAGTTCTTC
v_call: TRBV2; d_call: NA; clone_size: NA; j_call: TRBJ1-1; cdr3_aa: CASRVQGNTEAFF; cdr3_nt: TGTGCCAGCAGGGTACAGGGGAACACTGAAGCTTTCTTT
v_call: TRBV4-3; d_call: NA; clone_size: NA; j_call: TRBJ2-1; cdr3_aa: CASSQDGLAYNEQFF; cdr3_nt: TGCGCCAGCAGCCAAGATGGGCTTGCCTACAATGAGCAGTTCTTC
v_call: TRBV18; d_call: NA; clone_size: NA; j_call: TRBJ2-3; cdr3_aa: CASSPPGLSGGIDTQYF; cdr3_nt: TGTGCCAGCTCACCACCCGGGCTTAGTGGAGGGATTGATACGCAGTATTTT
v_call: TRBV4-1; d_call: NA; clone_size: NA; j_call: TRBJ2-2; cdr3_aa: CASSRGRAQGNTGELFF; cdr3_nt: TGCGCCAGCAGCCGTGGCAGGGCTCAAGGGAACACCGGGGAGCTGTTTTTT
v_call: TRBV5-4; d_call: TRBD1; clone_size: NA; j_call: TRBJ2-7; cdr3_aa: CASTRGQGEAYEQYF; cdr3_nt: TGTGCCAGCACCCGAGGACAGGGGGAAGCCTACGAGCAGTACTTC
v_call: TRBV28; d_call: TRBD2; clone_size: few; j_call: TRBJ2-5; cdr3_aa: CASSFVFGGGKETQYF; cdr3_nt: TGTGCCAGCAGTTTTGTTTTTGGCGGGGGAAAAGAGACCCAGTACTTC
v_call: TRBV29-1; d_call: NA; clone_size: NA; j_call: TRBJ2-3; cdr3_aa: CSVVAQGLRTDTQYF; cdr3_nt: TGCAGCGTTGTTGCCCAGGGCTTGCGCACAGATACGCAGTATTTT
v_call: TRBV7-2; d_call: NA; clone_size: few; j_call: TRBJ2-3; cdr3_aa: CASSLIGGVTDTQYF; cdr3_nt: TGTGCCAGCAGCTTAATTGGCGGGGTTACAGATACGCAGTATTTT
v_call: TRBV9; d_call: TRBD1; clone_size: NA; j_call: TRBJ1-1; cdr3_aa: CASSRSGQDTNTEAFF; cdr3_nt: TGTGCCAGCAGCCGCTCTGGACAGGACACGAACACTGAAGCTTTCTTT
v_call: TRBV19; d_call: TRBD1; clone_size: NA; j_call: TRBJ1-1; cdr3_aa: CASTIGGGGSATEAFF; cdr3_nt: TGTGCCAGTACCATAGGCGGAGGGGGCTCGGCCACTGAAGCTTTCTTT
v_call: TRBV11-3; d_call: TRBD1; clone_size: once; j_call: TRBJ2-1; cdr3_aa: CASSFGTGFYNEQFF; cdr3_nt: TGTGCCAGCAGCTTTGGGACAGGGTTTTACAATGAGCAGTTCTTC
v_call: TRBV29-1; d_call: NA; clone_size: few; j_call: TRBJ2-7; cdr3_aa: CSVEGGADTYEQYF; cdr3_nt: TGCAGCGTTGAAGGCGGAGCGGATACCTACGAGCAGTACTTC
v_call: TRBV7-9; d_call: TRBD2; clone_size: NA; j_call: TRBJ2-3; cdr3_aa: CASSLGGGPDTQYF; cdr3_nt: TGTGCCAGCAGCTTAGGGGGGGGTCCAGATACGCAGTATTTT